Listed below are T cell receptor beta chains from one sample, sequenced in a study of blood T cell repertoires in COVID-19. TCRdb keeps only in-frame clones here, not all; method: immunoSEQ multiplex PCR. The table lists 300,000 to 400,000 clones, approximately 89% of them singletons, with less than 3.5% in the top ten. Material: peripheral blood. The origin of the receptors is a woman between 18 and 30 years old who had recovered from COVID-19. The CDR3 runs from the conserved cysteine through the conserved F or W. The D gene is left open where the match is weak. Expanded clones get a size class; other rows say once, few or many, or leave the size out.

D | J | size | V | CDR3 | DNA
TRBD2 | TRBJ2-2 | - | TRBV11-3 | CASSLWLAGAGELFF | TGTGCCAGCAGCTTATGGCTTGCGGGGGCCGGGGAGCTGTTTTTT
TRBD1 | TRBJ1-1 | - | TRBV4-3 | CASSPGMGQGRKNTEAFF | TGCGCCAGCAGCCCAGGGATGGGACAGGGGCGGAAGAACACTGAAGCTTTCTTT
TRBD1 | TRBJ2-5 | few | TRBV5-1 | CASSSGQGQETQYF | TGCGCCAGCAGCTCCGGACAGGGGCAAGAGACCCAGTACTTC
- | TRBJ2-5 | - | TRBV11-2 | CASSSGFFPAGTQYF | TGTGCCAGCAGCTCCGGGTTTTTCCCCGCGGGGACCCAGTACTTC
- | TRBJ1-2 | - | TRBV7-2 | CASSLVGVGGYGYTF | TGTGCCAGCAGCTTAGTAGGGGTAGGGGGTTATGGCTACACCTTC
TRBD1 | TRBJ1-2 | once | TRBV6-2/TRBV6-3 | CASSWDRGLYGYTF | TGTGCCAGCAGTTGGGACAGGGGGCTCTATGGCTACACCTTC
- | TRBJ1-5 | - | TRBV10-2 | CASSGADYNQPQHF | TGCGCCAGCAGTGGTGCAGATTACAATCAGCCCCAGCATTTT
TRBD1 | TRBJ1-1 | - | TRBV10-3 | CAISESRTGGGTEAFF | TGTGCCATCAGTGAGTCTAGGACAGGCGGCGGGACTGAAGCTTTCTTT
- | TRBJ2-2 | - | TRBV6-4 | CASKASANTGELFF | TGTGCCAGCAAGGCGAGCGCCAACACCGGGGAGCTGTTTTTT
- | TRBJ2-5 | - | TRBV29-1 | CSVGRPQETQYF | TGCAGCGTTGGGCGGCCCCAAGAGACCCAGTACTTC
TRBD2 | TRBJ2-1 | - | TRBV6-2/TRBV6-3 | CASSKGLAGQQFF | TGTGCCAGCAGTAAGGGACTAGCGGGACAGCAGTTCTTC
- | TRBJ2-6 | - | TRBV7-8 | CASSVKQGTGANVLTF | TGTGCCAGCAGCGTAAAACAGGGAACTGGGGCCAACGTCCTGACTTTC
TRBD2 | TRBJ2-1 | - | TRBV19 | CASTGSGGSYNEQFF | TGTGCCAGTACAGGTAGCGGGGGTTCCTACAATGAGCAGTTCTTC
TRBD2 | TRBJ2-1 | once | TRBV7-9 | CASSQLGAGAGNEQFF | TGTGCCAGCAGCCAATTAGGGGCGGGAGCAGGCAATGAGCAGTTCTTC
TRBD2 | TRBJ2-5 | few | TRBV5-1 | CASSLRGGETQYF | TGCGCCAGCAGCTTGCGGGGGGGAGAGACCCAGTACTTC
TRBD2 | TRBJ2-3 | - | TRBV7-2 | CASSFRTSRDTQYF | TGTGCCAGCAGCTTCCGGACTAGCAGAGATACGCAGTATTTT
TRBD1 | TRBJ1-1 | - | TRBV6-6 | CASTYRQGDTEAFF | TGTGCCAGCACCTACCGACAGGGGGACACTGAAGCTTTCTTT
- | TRBJ1-3 | - | TRBV6-2/TRBV6-3 | CASSYSSDSVNTIYF | TGTGCCAGCAGTTACTCTTCGGACAGCGTAAACACCATATATTTT
- | TRBJ1-3 | - | TRBV9 | CASSLNPRDKTGNTIYF | TGTGCCAGCAGCCTAAACCCCCGCGACAAAACTGGAAACACCATATATTTT
- | TRBJ2-2 | few | TRBV7-2 | CASSKVAGPGTGELFF | TGTGCCAGCAGTAAAGTGGCGGGGCCGGGGACCGGGGAGCTGTTTTTT
TRBD1 | TRBJ1-6 | - | TRBV6-5 | CASIRAPAGGSPLHF | TGTGCCAGCATTAGGGCCCCGGCAGGGGGCTCACCCCTCCACTTT
- | TRBJ2-3 | once | TRBV7-9 | CASSSRQNTDTQYF | TGTGCCAGCAGCTCGAGACAGAACACAGATACGCAGTATTTT
TRBD2 | TRBJ2-1 | - | TRBV9 | CASSVRLAGGTGSYNEQFF | TGTGCCAGCAGCGTGAGGCTAGCGGGAGGAACGGGAAGCTACAATGAGCAGTTCTTC
- | TRBJ1-1 | - | TRBV4-3 | CASSQDRWGAEAFF | TGCGCCAGCAGCCAAGATCGGTGGGGGGCTGAAGCTTTCTTT